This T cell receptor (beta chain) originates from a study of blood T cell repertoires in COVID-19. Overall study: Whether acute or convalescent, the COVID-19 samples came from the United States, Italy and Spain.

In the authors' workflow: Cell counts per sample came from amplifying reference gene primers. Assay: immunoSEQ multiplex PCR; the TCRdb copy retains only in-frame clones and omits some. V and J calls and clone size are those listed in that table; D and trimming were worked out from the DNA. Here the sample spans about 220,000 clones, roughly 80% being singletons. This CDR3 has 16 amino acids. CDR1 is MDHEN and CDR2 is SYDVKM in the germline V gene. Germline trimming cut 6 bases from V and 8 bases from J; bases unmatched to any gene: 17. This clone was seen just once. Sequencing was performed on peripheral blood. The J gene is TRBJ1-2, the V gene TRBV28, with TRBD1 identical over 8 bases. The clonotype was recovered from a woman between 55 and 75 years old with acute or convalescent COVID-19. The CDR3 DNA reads TGTGCCAGCAGCCAGAACCCCGGGACAGGACCCATGGGCTACACCTTC. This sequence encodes CASSQNPGTGPMGYTF.